This T cell receptor beta chain came from a study of T cell responses to AZD1222 COVID-19 vaccine. Whole-study findings and limits: Reportedly, close to half of spike-specific TCRs are directed against unmutated variant regions.

About this clone itself: Its antigen is not known.

CDR1 and CDR2 from the germline V gene are SGHTA and FQGNSA. CDR3 size: 14 residues. V lost 1 base and J 6 bases, leaving 13 bases between the germline ends. The assay was immunoSEQ multiplex PCR, and TCRdb's table has in-frame clones only and misses some. This table has fewer than 150,000 clones, approximately 90% appearing once. The rearrangement uses TRBV7-2 and TRBJ2-7; tentatively, D is TRBD1 (6 bases). The clonotype was recovered from an adult who received the AZD1222 COVID-19 vaccine. This specimen was peripheral blood, taken 28 days after the second AZD1222 dose. This CDR3 is CASSLGVQGGEQYF. Written as DNA, the CDR3 is TGTGCCAGCAGCTTAGGGGTTCAAGGGGGCGAGCAGTACTTC.